The 2 T cell receptor beta chains below were found in one sample sequenced in a study of regulatory T cells in long-lasting Graves disease. Stated time point: newly diagnosed GD, antithyroid drugs for less than 3 months. Generation of the TCR library employed RNA extracted from PBMCs. Researchers made TCR beta libraries by using iRepertoire HTBI primers and running Arm-PCR on CDR3 regions. TCRdb re-derived calls from the multiplex PCR reads in MiXCR, one entry per CDR3 protein. The table records roughly 610,000 distinct CDR3 sequences, approximately 16% of them present only once. These data are also associated with another study on T cells in Graves' hyperthyroidism and ophthalmopathy.

The input for sequencing was peripheral blood mononuclear cells (PBMCs), taken at new diagnosis, from a patient treated with antithyroid drugs. The receptors shown here come from a man aged 18 to 30 with Graves disease.

This clonotype was found a few times. The chain uses TRBV18 and TRBJ2-4; D unclear. Per the germline V gene, CDR1 is KGHSH and CDR2 is LQKENI. The V end lost 0 bases, the J end lost 0 bases, and 9 bases lay between the germline ends. The CDR3 spans 16 residues. The DNA of the CDR3 is TGTGCCAGCTCACCACCCTACGGGCCAGCCAAAAACATTCAGTACTTC. It specifies CASSPPYGPAKNIQYF.

The gene calls are TRBV14 and TRBJ2-3; D is tentatively TRBD1 or TRBD2 (5 bases each). The CDR3 runs 13 residues. V lost 1 base and J lost 11, with 13 bases in between. The V gene's germline CDR1 is SGHDN and CDR2 FVKESK. This CDR3 is CASSQVALGVQYF. The CDR3 DNA sequence: TGTGCCAGCAGCCAAGTGGCCCTGGGGGTGCAGTATTTT.